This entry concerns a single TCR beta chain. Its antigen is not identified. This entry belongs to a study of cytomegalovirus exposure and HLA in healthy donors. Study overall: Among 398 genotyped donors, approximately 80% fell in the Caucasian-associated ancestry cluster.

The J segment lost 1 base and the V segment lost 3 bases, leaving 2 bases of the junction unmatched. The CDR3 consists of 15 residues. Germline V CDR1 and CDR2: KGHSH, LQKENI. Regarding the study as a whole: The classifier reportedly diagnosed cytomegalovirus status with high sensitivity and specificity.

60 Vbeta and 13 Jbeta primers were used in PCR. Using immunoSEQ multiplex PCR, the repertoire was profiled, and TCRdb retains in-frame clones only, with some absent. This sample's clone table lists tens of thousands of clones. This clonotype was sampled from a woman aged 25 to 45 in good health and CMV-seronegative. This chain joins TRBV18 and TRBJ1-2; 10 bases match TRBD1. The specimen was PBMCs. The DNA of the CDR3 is TGTGCCAGCTCACCCGACAGGGGGCTTAACTATGGCTACACCTTC. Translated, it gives CASSPDRGLNYGYTF.